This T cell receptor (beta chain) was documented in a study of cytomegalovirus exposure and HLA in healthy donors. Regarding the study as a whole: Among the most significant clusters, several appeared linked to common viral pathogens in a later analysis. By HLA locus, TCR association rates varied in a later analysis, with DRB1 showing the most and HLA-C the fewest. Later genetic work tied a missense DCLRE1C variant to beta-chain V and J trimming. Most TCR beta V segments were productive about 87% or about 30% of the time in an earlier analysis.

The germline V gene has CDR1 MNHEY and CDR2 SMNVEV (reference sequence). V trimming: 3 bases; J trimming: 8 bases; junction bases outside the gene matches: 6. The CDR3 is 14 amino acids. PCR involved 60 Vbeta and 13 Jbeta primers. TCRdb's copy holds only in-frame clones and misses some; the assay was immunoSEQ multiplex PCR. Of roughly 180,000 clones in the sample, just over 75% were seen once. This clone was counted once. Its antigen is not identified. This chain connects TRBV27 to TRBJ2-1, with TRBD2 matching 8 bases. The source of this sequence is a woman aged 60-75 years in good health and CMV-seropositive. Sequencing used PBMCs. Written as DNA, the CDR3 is TGTGCCAGCAGTTTCCAAGGACTAGCCTATGAGCAGTTCTTC. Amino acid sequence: CASSFQGLAYEQFF.